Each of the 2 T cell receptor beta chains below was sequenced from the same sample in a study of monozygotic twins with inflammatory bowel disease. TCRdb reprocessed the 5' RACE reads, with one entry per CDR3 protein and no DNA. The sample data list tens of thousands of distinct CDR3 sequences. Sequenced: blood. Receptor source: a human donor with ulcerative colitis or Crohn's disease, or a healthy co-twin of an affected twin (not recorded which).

CDR3 residues: CASSSPGRRSGYTF. This sequence joins TRBV27 and TRBJ1-2; with no DNA, the TCRdb D assignment of TRBD1 cannot be verified. The CDR3 has 14 residues. Germline loops: CDR1 MNHEY, CDR2 SMNVEV (reference sequence).

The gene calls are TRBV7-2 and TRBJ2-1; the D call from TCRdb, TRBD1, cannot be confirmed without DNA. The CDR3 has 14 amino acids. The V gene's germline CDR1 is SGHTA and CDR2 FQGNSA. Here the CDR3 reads CASSFDRGHNEQFF.